This T cell receptor (beta chain) was identified in a study of graft-versus-host responses after intestinal transplantation. Overall study context: Every recipient underwent anti-thymocyte globulin induction, then tacrolimus and steroids for 2 to 3 years. General study findings and limits: Circulating GvH clone levels at their peak were associated with HvG declines (early post-transplant). Individuals who had graft-donor T cell macrochimerism had allografts that showed high graft-versus-host to host-versus-graft clonal ratios.

The assay was immunoSEQ multiplex PCR, and TCRdb's table has in-frame clones only and misses some. This table holds over 9,000 clones, about four fifths found once. Concerning this clone itself: Its antigen is currently unknown.

V was clipped by 5 bases and J by 6 bases, with 12 bases between them. The germline V gene encodes CDR1 SEHNR and CDR2 FQNEAQ (reference sequence). CDR3 length equals 13 residues. The sequence was collected from a human patient who received an intestinal transplant, so some T cells may come from the graft donor. The sample consisted of PBMCs, taken roughly 74 weeks after intestinal transplant. This chain links TRBV7-9 with TRBJ2-3; D is undetermined. The CDR3 coding sequence is TGTGCCAGCAGCCTCGCGGCATCCGATACGCAGTATTTT. As protein: CASSLAASDTQYF.